This entry lists 23 T cell receptor beta chains sequenced from one sample in a study of shared clonotypes between healthy human individuals. TCRdb's copy holds only in-frame clones and misses some; the assay was immunoSEQ multiplex PCR. This table holds around 2.5 million clones, approximately 93% found once. Sequenced sample: naive CD4+ T cells from PBMCs. Subset reported: CD45RA+ positively selected. The source is a man in his late teens or twenties in good health. Some clones in this sample may be carry-over from other donors' samples.

This clone was recorded a few times. Other DNA sequences within the sample encode an identical CDR3. This chain uses TRBV18 with TRBJ2-1; D gene uncertain. In germline, CDR1 is KGHSH, CDR2 LQKENI. V dropped 2 bases and J dropped 1 base, with 6 bases sitting between them. The CDR3 has 14 residues. CDR3 amino acids: CASSPTRSYNEQFF. The CDR3 DNA follows: TGTGCCAGCTCACCAACCAGATCCTACAATGAGCAGTTCTTC.

The sample holds one count of this clone. The CDR3 bases are TGTGCCAGCAGTTTATCATTCCGGACAGGGGATGCTTTCTTT. It specifies CASSLSFRTGDAFF. The rearrangement links TRBV27 to TRBJ1-1; TRBD1 matches at 9 bases. This CDR3 contains 14 residues. Germline V gene lookup returns CDR1 MNHEY and CDR2 SMNVEV (reference sequence). J was trimmed by 11 bases and V by 0 bases; bases with no gene match: 7.

The rearrangement uses TRBV2 and TRBJ1-1; possible D gene TRBD1, 5 bases. Trimming took 8 bases from V and 6 from J, leaving 16 bases between them. The length of the CDR3 is 13 residues. Germline values: CDR1 SNHLY, CDR2 FYNNEI. The CDR3 loop reads CASGLGRGSEAFF. The CDR3, as DNA: TGTGCCAGCGGCTTGGGGCGAGGGTCTGAAGCTTTCTTT.

This clone was seen a few times. The V and J genes are TRBV5-1 and TRBJ1-1, with D perhaps TRBD1 (5 bases). The CDR3 contains 14 residues. V gave up 1 base and J gave up 4 bases, with 11 bases separating them. CDR1 and CDR2 (germline): SGHRS, YFSETQ. Here the CDR3 DNA reads TGCGCCAGCAGCTTGCAGGAGGGGAGCACTGAAGCTTTCTTT. It is translated as CASSLQEGSTEAFF.

CDR3: CASKRQGDTGELFF. CDR3 nucleotides: TGTGCCAGCAAGAGACAGGGAGACACCGGGGAGCTGTTTTTT. The gene calls are TRBV5-8 and TRBJ2-2; TRBD1 aligns across 7 bases. The CDR3 extends over 14 amino acids. Germline values: CDR1 SGHTS, CDR2 YDEGEE. The J segment lost 3 bases and the V segment lost 6 bases, leaving 5 bases of the junction unmatched.

The chain couples TRBV23-1 to TRBJ1-5, with 9 positions matching TRBD1. Being an ORF, TRBV23-1 has a function that is uncertain. The CDR3 sequence is 15 residues long. V shed 1 base and J 3 bases; nucleotides not matched to a gene: 1. CDR3 loop: CASSQWDRDNQPQHF. In nucleotides, the CDR3 is TGCGCCAGCAGTCAATGGGACAGGGACAATCAGCCCCAGCATTTT.

CDR3 sequence reads: CASSPRNIAGGGTDTQYF. The CDR3 DNA follows: TGTGCCAGCAGCCCTAGGAATATAGCGGGAGGTGGGACAGATACGCAGTATTTT. The rearrangement joins TRBV7-2 to TRBJ2-3; TRBD2 matches at 10 bases. The CDR3 totals 18 residues. From germline, CDR1 is SGHTA and CDR2 FQGNSA. J gave up 3 bases and V 5 bases, and 14 bases lay outside the gene matches.

The rearrangement links TRBV6-5 to TRBJ2-1; 7 bases match TRBD2. Per germline, CDR1 MNHEY and CDR2 SVGAGI. J gave up 4 bases and V 6 bases, and 6 bases lay outside the gene matches. The CDR3 contains 14 residues. The CDR3 sequence is CASRGLETYNEQFF. DNA for the CDR3: TGTGCCAGCAGAGGACTAGAAACTTACAATGAGCAGTTCTTC.

This chain links TRBV28 with TRBJ1-5; unclear D gene. Germline loops: CDR1 MDHEN, CDR2 SYDVKM. The CDR3 is 15 residues long. Trimming took 10 bases from V and 1 from J, leaving 17 bases between them. The CDR3: CAISRLGDSNQPQHF. The CDR3 DNA is TGTGCCATAAGTCGTCTAGGCGACAGCAATCAGCCCCAGCATTTT.

The gene calls are TRBV28 and TRBJ2-7; the match to TRBD1 covers 8 bases. Germline V gene data show CDR1 as MDHEN and CDR2 as SYDVKM. The V and J ends lost 5 bases and 4 bases, in that order; junction bases with no gene match: 13. The CDR3 spans 16 residues. Here the CDR3 reads CASSAQIRTGKYEQYF. The CDR3 DNA sequence: TGTGCCAGCAGTGCCCAAATTAGGACAGGGAAGTACGAGCAGTACTTC.

This clone has a single count. The chain has TRBV6-6 and TRBJ1-5; 7 bases map to TRBD1. V lost 6 bases, J lost 5 bases, and 4 bases stayed unmatched. This CDR3 has 13 amino acids. The germline V gene has CDR1 MNHNY and CDR2 SVGAGI (reference sequence). CDR3 in amino acids: CASSRDSYQPQHF. In DNA, the CDR3 is TGTGCCAGCAGCCGGGACAGCTATCAGCCCCAGCATTTT.

The chain is built from TRBV5-4 and TRBJ2-2; D may be TRBD1 (6 bases). The ends were cut back, 2 bases at V and 5 bases at J, with 13 bases in the middle. In germline, CDR1 is SGHNT, CDR2 YYREEE (reference sequence). This CDR3 is built from 15 residues. For the CDR3, the DNA is TGTGCCAGCAGCTTAGCAGGGGCGCGAACCGGGGAGCTGTTTTTT. Its translation: CASSLAGARTGELFF.

This clone appeared a single time. The V gene is TRBV30, the J gene TRBJ2-1, with 7 bases lining up with TRBD2. Germline-derived CDR1 and CDR2 are GTSNPN and SVGIG (reference sequence). V gave up 6 bases and J gave up 2 bases; unmatched junction bases: 10. The CDR3 loop spans 15 amino acids. The CDR3 nucleotides are TGTGCCTGCGTCCCCGGAGCGGGAACCTACAATGAGCAGTTCTTC. The encoded protein is CACVPGAGTYNEQFF.

The genes are TRBV7-3 and TRBJ1-3, with TRBD1 as a possible D gene (5 bases). CDR1 and CDR2 from the germline V gene are SGHTA and FQGTGA. The CDR3 length is 13 residues. V was shortened by 2 bases and J by 4 bases, with 6 bases between the two germline ends. The CDR3 nucleotides read TGTGCCAGCAGCTTAGAGGGGGGAAACACCATATATTTT. Translating it yields CASSLEGGNTIYF.

The chain has TRBV10-3 and TRBJ1-2; TRBD1 might be the D (6 bases). Trimming removed 6 bases from V and 0 bases from J, with 11 bases in between. Germline V gene lookup returns CDR1 ENHRY and CDR2 SYGVKD. The CDR3 spans 14 residues. The CDR3 reads CAISPGQTNYGYTF. DNA of the CDR3: TGTGCCATCAGCCCGGGACAAACTAACTATGGCTACACCTTC.

The chain has TRBV6-5 and TRBJ2-7; TRBD1 matches 9 bases. Per the germline V gene, CDR1 is MNHEY and CDR2 is SVGAGI. The CDR3 contains 14 residues. The junction had 7 bases not matched to a gene; V was cut back by 6 bases and J by 4 bases. The CDR3 DNA reads as TGTGCCAGCAGGCCACAGGGGGCGCAATACGAGCAGTACTTC. Translation gives CASRPQGAQYEQYF.

The genes are TRBV5-6 and TRBJ2-7, with D hard to call. In germline, CDR1 is SGHDT, CDR2 YYEEEE. This CDR3 comprises 14 residues. V dropped 0 bases and J dropped 6 bases, with 13 bases sitting between them. CDR3 loop: CASSLGALGSEQYF. The CDR3 nucleotides are TGTGCCAGCAGCTTGGGCGCCCTTGGAAGCGAGCAGTACTTC.

The V call is TRBV2, the J call TRBJ2-7; 13 nucleotides agree with TRBD2. J gave up 6 bases and V 7 bases, and 6 bases lay outside the gene matches. Germline values: CDR1 SNHLY, CDR2 FYNNEI. This CDR3 region has 14 residues. The CDR3 bases are TGTGCCAGCACCGGACTAGCGGGAGCGGTCGAGCAGTACTTC. Translated: CASTGLAGAVEQYF.

This chain connects TRBV7-2 to TRBJ1-1, with a weak D call TRBD1 (5 bases). Per the germline V gene, CDR1 is SGHTA and CDR2 is FQGNSA. There are 15 residues in the CDR3. The V gene lost 2 bases and the J gene lost 0 bases, with 10 bases spanning the gap. The CDR3 DNA is TGTGCCAGCAGCTTATTGTCACAGGTGAACACTGAAGCTTTCTTT. Encoded protein: CASSLLSQVNTEAFF.

The rearrangement uses TRBV7-3 and TRBJ2-7; a weak D match, TRBD2 (6 bases). V was trimmed by 1 base and J by 3 bases, leaving 10 bases between them. CDR1 and CDR2 (germline): SGHTA, FQGTGA. The CDR3 runs to 14 residues. The CDR3 is CASSLSPSVYEQYF. In nucleotides, the CDR3 is TGTGCCAGCAGCTTAAGTCCTAGCGTCTACGAGCAGTACTTC.

The genes are TRBV5-4 and TRBJ2-7; 8 positions agree with TRBD2. CDR1 SGHNT and CDR2 YYREEE come from the germline V gene (reference sequence). CDR3 length: 16 amino acids. V was clipped by 4 bases and J by 3 bases; unmatched bases: 12. CDR3 bases: TGTGCCAGCAGCCCTGGGGGGAAGCGGGAGTTCTACGAGCAGTACTTC. It translates to CASSPGGKREFYEQYF.

The chain links TRBV28 to TRBJ2-1; TRBD2 is a possible D gene (5 bases). The CDR3 totals 14 residues. The germline V gene has CDR1 MDHEN and CDR2 SYDVKM. With 5 bases removed from V and 8 bases from J, the gap between germline ends came to 16 bases. CDR3 DNA sequence: TGTGCCAGCAGTCCACGGTCGGGGAGTGATGAGCAGTTCTTC. The encoded protein is CASSPRSGSDEQFF.

V is TRBV20-1 and J is TRBJ1-5, with 7 bases that match TRBD1. V lost 6 bases and J lost 6; bases outside the gene matches: 2. The CDR3 is 11 amino acids. Germline CDR1 is DFQATT and CDR2 is SNEGSKA (reference sequence). CDR3 sequence reads: CSAQGTQPQHF. CDR3 coding DNA: TGCAGTGCACAGGGGACTCAGCCCCAGCATTTT.